Each of the 25 T cell receptor beta chains below was sequenced from the same sample in a study of cytomegalovirus exposure and HLA in healthy donors. This PCR relied on a set of 60 Vbeta primers and 13 Jbeta primers. Here immunoSEQ multiplex PCR was the method, and the copy in TCRdb shows in-frame clones only, minus some. The sample contains approximately 150,000 clones, approximately 71% of which appear only once. Sequencing was performed on PBMCs. Receptors originate from a male donor in good health and CMV-seronegative.

The chain uses TRBV4-1 and TRBJ1-1; possibly TRBD1 for D (6 bases). CDR3 length equals 17 residues. Trimming shortened V by 0 bases and J by 0 bases, and 14 bases separated the two germline ends. Looked up from germline, CDR1 is MGHRA and CDR2 is YSYEKL. CDR3 sequence (DNA): TGCGCCAGCAGCCAAGATAGCGGGGGGCGAATGAACACTGAAGCTTTCTTT. It is translated as CASSQDSGGRMNTEAFF.

The V gene is TRBV7-6, the J gene TRBJ2-1; weak D call: TRBD2 (5 bases). This CDR3 region has 14 residues. Germline V gives CDR1 SGHVS, CDR2 FNYEAQ. V shed 4 bases and J shed 5 bases, with 12 bases lying between them. CDR3 nucleotides: TGTGCCAGCAGCTCCCTCCCGGGAAACAATGAGCAGTTCTTC. Amino acid sequence: CASSSLPGNNEQFF. Combining the CDR3 with reference TRBV7-6 and TRBJ2-1 gives the whole variable domain GAGVSQSPRYKVTKRGQDVALRCDPISGHVSLYWYRQALGQGPEFLTYFNYEAQQDKSGLPNDRFSAERPEGSISTLTIQRTEQRDSAMYRCASSSLPGNNEQFFGPGTRLTVL.

This chain uses TRBV6-5 with TRBJ2-7; no clear D gene. The germline CDR1 and CDR2 sequences are MNHEY and SVGAGI. The CDR3 has 14 amino acids. Trimming cost V 0 bases and J 0 bases, with 6 bases left between them. The chain's CDR3 is CASSYSPGSYEQYF. CDR3 nucleotide sequence: TGTGCCAGCAGTTACTCGCCAGGCTCCTACGAGCAGTACTTC.

This clone has a handful of counts. In DNA, the CDR3 is TGTGCCAGCAGCGCCCACAGGAGTAGCACAGATACGCAGTATTTT. Its protein is CASSAHRSSTDTQYF. V is TRBV9 and J is TRBJ2-3; perhaps TRBD1 as D (5 bases). The CDR3 is 15 amino acids. The V and J ends lost 3 bases and 0 bases respectively, with 11 bases between them. Germline CDR1 and CDR2: SGDLS and YYNGEE. Drawing the rest from reference TRBV9 and TRBJ2-3, the complete variable domain is DSGVTQTPKHLITATGQRVTLRCSPRSGDLSVYWYQQSLDQGLQFLIQYYNGEERAKGNILERFSAQQFPDLHSELNLSSLELGDSALYFCASSAHRSSTDTQYFGPGTRLTVL.

This rearrangement joins TRBV7-3 to TRBJ2-1; tentative D call: TRBD2 (7 bases). Germline V lookup: CDR1 SGHTA, CDR2 FQGTGA. The CDR3 sequence is 15 residues long. Trimming left V 5 bases short and J 7 bases short, with 18 bases between. CDR3 bases: TGTGCCAGCAGCCTCGGGGGGCCCAGGAGGAATGAGCAGTTCTTC. This codes for CASSLGGPRRNEQFF.

The genes are TRBV2 and TRBJ1-6, with D possibly being TRBD1 (6 bases). The CDR3 is 15 residues long. CDR1 and CDR2 from the germline V gene are SNHLY and FYNNEI. The V end lost 7 bases, the J end lost 4 bases, and 14 bases lay between the germline ends. The CDR3 loop is CASKMRGGYNSPLHF. In DNA form, the CDR3 reads TGTGCCAGCAAAATGAGGGGGGGTTATAATTCACCCCTCCACTTT.

The DNA for the CDR3 is TGTGCCAGCGGGAGCGGGGTCACAGATACGCAGTATTTT. Protein: CASGSGVTDTQYF. The chain employs TRBV19 and TRBJ2-3; TRBD2 aligns across 7 bases. Per the germline V gene, CDR1 is LNHDA and CDR2 is SQIVND (reference sequence). The CDR3 has 13 residues. The V and J ends lost 9 bases and 2 bases, in that order; junction bases with no gene match: 5.

The chain recombines TRBV18 with TRBJ1-6; 7 bases fit TRBD1. The V gene's germline CDR1 is KGHSH and CDR2 LQKENI. Unmatched junction bases numbered 2, after V lost 4 bases and J lost 5 bases. This CDR3 region has 14 residues. The chain's CDR3 is CASSRDRDNSPLHF. The CDR3, as DNA: TGTGCCAGCTCACGGGACAGAGATAATTCACCCCTCCACTTT.

The chain joins TRBV11-1 to TRBJ2-7; 7 bases fit TRBD1. The CDR3 runs 12 residues. Unmatched junction bases numbered 2, after V lost 5 bases and J lost 4 bases. Germline V gene sequence: CDR1 SGHAT, CDR2 FQDESV (reference sequence). The chain's CDR3 is CASSPQGYEQYF. CDR3 in DNA: TGTGCCAGCAGCCCACAGGGGTACGAGCAGTACTTC.

The chain employs TRBV27 and TRBJ1-5; D is unclear. Germline V gene data show CDR1 as MNHEY and CDR2 as SMNVEV (reference sequence). Trimming took 4 bases from V and 0 from J, leaving 10 bases between them. This CDR3 has 15 residues. In nucleotides, the CDR3 is TGTGCCAGCAGTTCGGGGAGAAATAGCAATCAGCCCCAGCATTTT. This encodes CASSSGRNSNQPQHF.

The CDR3 DNA reads TGTGCCAGCAGCCAAGATCACAGGGGAATTGAAGCTTTCTTT. Translation: CASSQDHRGIEAFF. This rearrangement joins TRBV4-2 to TRBJ1-1, with TRBD1 matching over 7 bases. In germline, CDR1 is LGHNA, CDR2 YNFKEQ. The length of the CDR3 is 14 residues. V dropped 0 bases and J dropped 7; count of bases not matched to a gene: 5.

The chain recombines TRBV29-1 with TRBJ1-1, with D possibly TRBD1 on 5 matching bases. The CDR3 sequence is 13 residues long. Trimming removed 7 bases at V and 6 bases at J, with 18 bases between. Germline V gene lookup returns CDR1 SQVTM and CDR2 ANQGSEA. In DNA, the CDR3 is TGCAGCGCCCACGGGGGGGGGAGGGCTGAAGCTTTCTTT. This encodes CSAHGGGRAEAFF.

The gene calls are TRBV5-1 and TRBJ2-7; 8 nucleotides match TRBD2. The length of the CDR3 is 18 residues. Germline CDR1 is SGHRS and CDR2 is YFSETQ. J gave up 9 bases and V 4 bases, and 24 bases lay outside the gene matches. The CDR3 nucleotides are TGCGCCAGCAGCGAGACCGCGGGGGGACCGCTTTTTTCGGGGGGGCAGTACTTC. Its protein is CASSETAGGPLFSGGQYF. Filled out from reference TRBV5-1 and TRBJ2-7, the complete variable domain reads KAGVTQTPRYLIKTRGQQVTLSCSPISGHRSVSWYQQTPGQGLQFLFEYFSETQRNKGNFPGRFSGRQFSNSRSEMNVSTLELGDSALYLCASSETAGGPLFSGGQYFGPGTRLTVT.

V is TRBV11-1 and J is TRBJ1-2; unclear D gene. The V and J ends lost 5 bases and 6 bases respectively, with 16 bases between them. The germline V gene encodes CDR1 SGHAT and CDR2 FQDESV (reference sequence). The CDR3 extends over 14 amino acids. CDR3 sequence reads: CASSPGWAGDGYTF. As DNA, the CDR3 is TGTGCCAGCAGCCCAGGCTGGGCAGGCGATGGCTACACCTTC.

This rearrangement joins TRBV6-1 to TRBJ2-1; a weak D match, TRBD1 (5 bases). Trimming left V 7 bases short and J 9 bases short, with 13 bases between. Germline V CDR1 and CDR2: MNHNS, SASEGT. The CDR3 extends over 12 amino acids. The CDR3: CASTPDSTEQFF. CDR3 nucleotides: TGTGCCAGCACCCCAGACAGCACTGAGCAGTTCTTC.

The chain links TRBV19 to TRBJ2-2; perhaps TRBD2 as D (6 bases). The CDR3 has 17 amino acids. The germline V gene has CDR1 LNHDA and CDR2 SQIVND (reference sequence). V was clipped by 3 bases and J by 4 bases, with 18 bases between them. CDR3 coding DNA: TGTGCCAGTAGTATCCTTCCCCTAGGACTACCCACCGGGGAGCTGTTTTTT. This translates into CASSILPLGLPTGELFF.

The chain recombines TRBV5-1 with TRBJ2-7; weak D call: TRBD1 (7 bases). The CDR3 totals 18 residues. The V and J ends lost 4 bases and 2 bases respectively, with 25 bases between them. The V gene's germline CDR1 is SGHRS and CDR2 YFSETQ. The CDR3 spells CASSRGAPTGTVTYEQYF. CDR3 in DNA: TGCGCCAGCAGCAGGGGGGCACCTACCGGGACAGTAACCTACGAGCAGTACTTC.

Written as DNA, the CDR3 is TGTGCCAGCAGTTACTCAGTGGCTAGCGGTTACAATGAGCAGTTCTTC. Its protein product is CASSYSVASGYNEQFF. The gene calls are TRBV6-6 and TRBJ2-1; 7 nucleotides line up with TRBD2. CDR3 length: 16 amino acids. V lost 0 bases and J lost 4; bases outside the gene matches: 6. From germline, CDR1 is MNHNY and CDR2 SVGAGI (reference sequence).

This chain connects TRBV5-1 to TRBJ1-2; a weak D match, TRBD1 (6 bases). Looked up from germline, CDR1 is SGHRS and CDR2 is YFSETQ. Trimming removed 4 bases from V and 8 bases from J, with 21 bases in between. The CDR3 is 15 amino acids. The CDR3 DNA reads as TGCGCCAGCAGCACTAACCCCGGGACATTAGGGGGCTACACCTTC. The encoded protein is CASSTNPGTLGGYTF.

The chain joins TRBV11-2 to TRBJ1-5, with unresolved D. The CDR3 has 13 residues. Germline CDR1 is SGHAT and CDR2 is FQNNGV. The V and J ends lost 2 bases and 7 bases respectively, with 9 bases between them. The CDR3 is CASSLWSSQPQHF. The DNA of the CDR3 is TGTGCCAGCAGCTTATGGAGTTCACAGCCCCAGCATTTT. Supplemented by reference TRBV11-2 and TRBJ1-5, the full variable domain reads EAGVAQSPRYKIIEKRQSVAFWCNPISGHATLYWYQQILGQGPKLLIQFQNNGVVDDSQLPKDRFSAERLKGVDSTLKIQPAKLEDSAVYLCASSLWSSQPQHFGDGTRLSIL.

This sequence joins TRBV30 and TRBJ1-5, with TRBD1 matching over 7 bases. Germline V gene sequence: CDR1 GTSNPN, CDR2 SVGIG (reference sequence). V lost 1 base and J lost 1; bases outside the gene matches: 4. There are 15 residues in the CDR3. The CDR3 region is CAWSAGTVSNQPQHF. The CDR3 bases are TGTGCCTGGAGTGCCGGGACAGTGAGCAATCAGCCCCAGCATTTT.

V gene TRBV5-4 combines with J gene TRBJ2-5; 7 nucleotides align to TRBD1. V was pared by 4 bases and J by 5 bases, with 8 bases of the junction left unmatched. CDR1 is SGHNT, CDR2 YYREEE, per germline (reference sequence). The CDR3 is made up of 14 amino acids. CDR3 DNA sequence: TGTGCCAGCAGCACCCGACAGGGCCATGAGACCCAGTACTTC. It specifies CASSTRQGHETQYF.

This clone appeared a single time. This rearrangement joins TRBV6-5 to TRBJ2-2; 8 nucleotides align to TRBD2. Trimming at V came to 0 bases and at J to 8 bases, leaving 5 bases not matched to a gene. This CDR3 spans 15 amino acids. From germline, CDR1 is MNHEY and CDR2 SVGAGI. This CDR3 reads CASSYSWTSSGELFF. For the CDR3, the DNA is TGTGCCAGCAGTTACTCGTGGACTAGCTCTGGGGAGCTGTTTTTT.

In its sample, this clone was seen once. V and J are TRBV9 and TRBJ1-3; D is uncertain. Germline loops: CDR1 SGDLS, CDR2 YYNGEE. With 2 bases removed from V and 4 bases from J, the gap between germline ends came to 10 bases. The CDR3 runs 14 residues. The CDR3 reads CASSVEGSGNTIYF. Here the CDR3 DNA reads TGTGCCAGCAGCGTGGAGGGCTCCGGAAACACCATATATTTT.

V gene TRBV11-3 combines with J gene TRBJ2-7, with 8 bases that match TRBD2. The CDR3 is 13 residues long. Trimming took 5 bases from V and 6 from J; bases not matched to a gene: 6. Germline V gives CDR1 SGHNT, CDR2 YENEEA. The CDR3 sequence: CASSRSGNGEQYF. In DNA, the CDR3 is TGTGCCAGCAGCCGTAGCGGGAACGGCGAGCAGTACTTC.